A selection of T cell receptor beta chains follows, all from one sample in a study of T cells after yellow fever vaccination. TCRdb itself ran the 5' RACE reads through MiXCR, one entry per CDR3 protein. Here the sample spans fewer than 350,000 distinct CDR3 sequences, less than 4.5% being singletons. The sample in question was PBMCs, obtained on the day of the yellow fever booster vaccination. These receptors all come from a man aged 18 to 30 who received the YFV17D yellow fever vaccine. Each CDR3 is given with its conserved first and last residue. Fields, in order: clone size, V gene, J gene, D gene, CDR3 DNA, CDR3 protein. The D gene is left open where the match is weak. Not all rows give a size; the values are once, few, many and, for expanded clones, a class.

>.|TRBV12-3/TRBV12-4|TRBJ2-3|.
TGTGCCAGCAGCCTCCGGGGGCCGGGCGTAGATACGCAGTATTTT
CASSLRGPGVDTQYF
>many|TRBV7-2|TRBJ2-7|.
TGTGCCAGCAGCAGCGGAATGTTCGGGCCTCTCTCCTACGAGCAGTACTTC
CASSSGMFGPLSYEQYF
>few|TRBV20-1|TRBJ1-5|.
TGCAGTGCTAGACGTGGGGGAGGTCAGCCCCAGCATTTT
CSARRGGGQPQHF
>many|TRBV2|TRBJ2-3|TRBD1
TGTGCCAGCAACCGGGACAGGGGGCGCGCTGATACGCAGTATTTT
CASNRDRGRADTQYF
>many|TRBV20-1|TRBJ1-2|TRBD1
TGCAGTGCACGGGACAGAAGCCCCTATGGCTACACCTTC
CSARDRSPYGYTF
>.|TRBV7-8|TRBJ1-4|.
TGTGCCAGCAGCTTAACAGGCGACAGGGAAAAACTGTTTTTT
CASSLTGDREKLFF
>.|TRBV6-5|TRBJ2-7|.
TGTGCCAGCAGTTACTCGGGAGACACACTTAACGAGCAGTACTTC
CASSYSGDTLNEQYF
>many|TRBV27|TRBJ2-7|.
TGTGCCAGCAAGGACACGGTCGTGTACGAGCAGTACTTC
CASKDTVVYEQYF
>.|TRBV20-1|TRBJ2-7|TRBD2
TGCAGTGCTAGTCTCGCGGGGGGGACCTACGAGCAGTACTTC
CSASLAGGTYEQYF
>many|TRBV20-1|TRBJ1-1|.
TGCAGTGCTAGGGATTTGCTCGACAGGAACACTGAAGCTTTCTTT
CSARDLLDRNTEAFF
>many|TRBV5-1|TRBJ2-5|.
TGCGCCAGCAGCCCGGGGACGCCGGGGGAGACCCAGTACTTC
CASSPGTPGETQYF
>few|TRBV12-3/TRBV12-4|TRBJ2-2|.
TGTGCCAGCAGCTCCCTCGGGGAGCTGTTTTTT
CASSSLGELFF
>many|TRBV6-2/TRBV6-3|TRBJ1-1|.
TGTGCCAGTTGCAGGCGAAACACTGAAGCTTTCTTT
CASCRRNTEAFF
>few|TRBV11-2|TRBJ2-3|TRBD2
TGTGCCAGCAGCTTGGGTACGGCTAGCGGTGATACTAGCACAGATACGCAGTATTTT
CASSLGTASGDTSTDTQYF
>few|TRBV25-1|TRBJ1-1|.
TGTGCCAGCAGTGAGCTTCGGGTAGCTTTCTTT
CASSELRVAFF
>few|TRBV13|TRBJ1-2|.
TGTGCCAGCAGCCCCGCCGGGATGTCTAACTATGGCTACACCTTC
CASSPAGMSNYGYTF
>.|TRBV28|TRBJ1-2|TRBD1
TGTGCCAGCAGTTTGACAGGGATTGGCTACACCTTC
CASSLTGIGYTF
>.|TRBV6-2/TRBV6-3|TRBJ2-7|TRBD1
TGTGCCAGCAGTTGGGGGACAGGTGTCGGCGAGCAGTACTTC
CASSWGTGVGEQYF
>many|TRBV7-7|TRBJ2-5|.
TGTGCTAGCAGCCAGAACGAGGAGACCCAGTACTTC
CASSQNEETQYF
>.|TRBV2|TRBJ2-4|TRBD2
TGTGCCAGCTTTAAGCGGGACAAAAACATTCAGTACTTC
CASFKRDKNIQYF
>.|TRBV20-1|TRBJ1-2|.
TGCAGTGCTAGGGGCGGGGAGTATGGCTACACCTTC
CSARGGEYGYTF
>few|TRBV20-1|TRBJ2-3|.
TGCAGTGCCGAAGCCGTAGATACGCAGTATTTT
CSAEAVDTQYF
>many|TRBV5-1|TRBJ2-5|.
TGCGCCAGCAGCAACCAACCACCAGGAGGAGAGACCCAGTACTTC
CASSNQPPGGETQYF
>few|TRBV4-3|TRBJ2-2|TRBD2
TGCGCCAGCAGCCAAGACGGCGCGGGACTAGCCACCGGGGAGCTGTTTTTT
CASSQDGAGLATGELFF
>few|TRBV12-3/TRBV12-4|TRBJ1-3|.
TGTGCCAGCAGTCCCACGGGGCCAGGGCACTCTGGAAACACCATATATTTT
CASSPTGPGHSGNTIYF
>many|TRBV7-2|TRBJ2-3|.
TGTGCCAGCAGCTCCCCGCTAACAGATACGCAGTATTTT
CASSSPLTDTQYF
>few|TRBV5-1|TRBJ2-1|.
TGCGCCAGCAGCTTTTTAGGCCCCTACAATGAGCAGTTCTTC
CASSFLGPYNEQFF
>few|TRBV20-1|TRBJ2-1|TRBD2
TGCAGTGCTAGAGCGGGGGGGCGCAATGAGCAGTTCTTC
CSARAGGRNEQFF
>many|TRBV21-1|TRBJ1-6|.
TGTGCCAGCAGCAAAGAGCCCACAGGGTCGGCCCCTTATAATTCACCCCTCCACTTT
CASSKEPTGSAPYNSPLHF